This T cell receptor (beta chain) comes out of a study of molecular identifiers for immune sequencing clone quantification. General study points: Clones of above 20 RNA copies carried over 97% of effector molecules; in naive cells they carried under 1%. Among 930,000 or so naive cells, as was reported, spiked Jurkat TCR RNA from one cell was detectable. Highly expanded clone sizes could be underestimated by identical TCR molecules sharing a barcode.

Worth noting for this clonotype: Antigen specificity is unknown.

Germline V lookup: CDR1 KGHSH, CDR2 LQKENI. V lost 4 bases and J 4 bases, leaving 14 bases between the germline ends. The CDR3 has 15 residues. MiXCR, run by TCRdb on the PCR reads, gives a single entry per CDR3 protein. Among about 500,000 distinct CDR3 sequences listed, 20% to 25% were seen once. Sequenced: naive CD8+ T cells from blood, with Jurkat cell RNA spiked in. Subset here: FACS-sorted CD8+CD4-CCR7+CD45RA+ naive T cells. The chain recombines TRBV18 with TRBJ1-5, with D unclear. This receptor was obtained from a human donor in good health. Some libraries in this study had Jurkat cell RNA spiked in. In nucleotides, the CDR3 is TGTGCCAGCTCACTGCGGGCCAGAACAAATCAGCCCCAGCATTTT. Protein product: CASSLRARTNQPQHF. The full variable domain, its missing parts supplied by reference TRBV18 and TRBJ1-5, is NAGVMQNPRHLVRRRGQEARLRCSPMKGHSHVYWYRQLPEEGLKFMVYLQKENIIDESGMPKERFSAEFPKEGPSILRIQQVVRGDSAAYFCASSLRARTNQPQHFGDGTRLSIL.